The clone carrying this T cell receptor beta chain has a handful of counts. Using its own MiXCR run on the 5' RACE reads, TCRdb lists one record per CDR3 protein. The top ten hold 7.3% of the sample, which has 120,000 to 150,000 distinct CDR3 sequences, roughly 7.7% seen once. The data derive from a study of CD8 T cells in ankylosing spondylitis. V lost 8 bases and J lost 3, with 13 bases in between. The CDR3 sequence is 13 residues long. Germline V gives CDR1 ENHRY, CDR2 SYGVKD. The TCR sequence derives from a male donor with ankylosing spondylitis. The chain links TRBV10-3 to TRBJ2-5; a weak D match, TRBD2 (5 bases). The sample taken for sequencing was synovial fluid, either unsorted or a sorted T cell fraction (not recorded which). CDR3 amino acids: CAIGGRMEETQYF. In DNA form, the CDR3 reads TGTGCCATCGGCGGGCGGATGGAAGAGACCCAGTACTTC.